Each of the 18 T cell receptor beta chains below was sequenced from the same sample in a study of blood T cell repertoires in COVID-19. Data came from immunoSEQ multiplex PCR; TCRdb stores just in-frame clones and leaves some out. The sample yields nearly 250,000 clones, about 82% seen once. The material sequenced was peripheral blood. Receptor source: a woman aged 80 or older with COVID-19, enrolled during active disease.

The chain recombines TRBV3-1 (or the pseudogene TRBV3-2) with TRBJ2-1, with D perhaps TRBD2 (6 bases). Trimming took off 7 bases at V and 4 bases at J, with 17 bases between the two ends. CDR1 LGHDT and CDR2 YNNKEL come from the germline V gene (reference sequence). The CDR3 runs 15 residues. The CDR3 protein is CASTRRDAGYNEQFF. CDR3 in DNA: TGTGCCAGCACCCGTCGAGACGCGGGGTACAATGAGCAGTTCTTC.

CDR3 loop: CASSLGPRNSGNTIYF. Written as DNA, the CDR3 is TGTGCCAGCAGCTTAGGGCCTCGGAACTCTGGAAACACCATATATTTT. The chain couples TRBV28 to TRBJ1-3; D is unresolved. The germline V gene has CDR1 MDHEN and CDR2 SYDVKM. The V and J ends lost 6 bases and 0 bases respectively, with 15 bases between them. CDR3 size: 16 residues.

The J gene is TRBJ2-6, the V gene TRBV24-1; 9 bases fit TRBD1. This CDR3 comprises 18 residues. Looked up from germline, CDR1 is KGHDR and CDR2 is SFDVKD. The V and J ends lost 2 bases and 4 bases, in that order; junction bases with no gene match: 8. CDR3 in amino acids: CATSDSGQGTMGANVLTF. The CDR3 nucleotides read TGTGCCACCAGTGATTCCGGACAGGGGACTATGGGGGCCAACGTCCTGACTTTC.

Comments on this clone: The identical CDR3 is also encoded by other nucleotide sequences in the sample. The chain is built from TRBV27 and TRBJ1-5; D remains ambiguous. The germline V gene has CDR1 MNHEY and CDR2 SMNVEV (reference sequence). V shed 5 bases and J shed 0 bases, with 5 bases lying between them. The CDR3 sequence is 13 residues long. CDR3 region: CASSPYSNQPQHF. The DNA for the CDR3 is TGTGCCAGCAGTCCGTATAGCAATCAGCCCCAGCATTTT.

This chain joins TRBV27 and TRBJ2-7, with D possibly being TRBD1 (5 bases). Germline loops: CDR1 MNHEY, CDR2 SMNVEV (reference sequence). V lost 0 bases, J lost 3 bases, and 15 bases lay in between. The CDR3 extends over 16 amino acids. The DNA for the CDR3 is TGTGCCAGCAGTTTATCACTACGACAGCCCAACTACGAGCAGTACTTC. Translating gives CASSLSLRQPNYEQYF.

The rearrangement links TRBV27 to TRBJ2-4; 9 nucleotides agree with TRBD1. Germline trimming cut 6 bases from V and 8 bases from J; bases unmatched to any gene: 11. CDR3 length: 15 amino acids. Per the germline V gene, CDR1 is MNHEY and CDR2 is SMNVEV (reference sequence). The CDR3 nucleotides are TGTGCCAGCAGACAGGGGGCGAGAGTTCCGGACATTCAGTACTTC. Translated: CASRQGARVPDIQYF.

The chain recombines TRBV28 with TRBJ1-2; D not resolved. Germline-derived CDR1 and CDR2 are MDHEN and SYDVKM. The CDR3 consists of 12 residues. V was pared by 8 bases and J by 2 bases, with 9 bases between. CDR3 sequence: CASGRLNYGYTF. The CDR3 coding sequence is TGTGCCAGCGGCAGACTAAACTATGGCTACACCTTC.

V and J are TRBV14 and TRBJ2-7; D unresolved. Trimming took 4 bases from V and 3 from J, leaving 13 bases between them. Looked up from germline, CDR1 is SGHDN and CDR2 is FVKESK. This CDR3 has 14 residues. The CDR3 sequence is CASSPRWRLYEQYF. The CDR3 region has the DNA TGTGCCAGCAGCCCCCGGTGGAGACTCTACGAGCAGTACTTC.

The rearrangement uses TRBV7-8 and TRBJ2-1; 7 bases map to TRBD1. Germline V gene lookup returns CDR1 SGHVS and CDR2 FQNEAQ. The trim removed 7 bases at V and 5 bases at J, leaving 5 bases unmatched. The CDR3 has 13 residues. The CDR3 DNA is TGTGCCAGCACAGGGACAGCTCACAATGAGCAGTTCTTC. This encodes CASTGTAHNEQFF.

This clone has just one count. CDR3: CASSAGTAGNTIYF. CDR3 DNA: TGTGCCAGCAGCGCGGGGACAGCTGGAAACACCATATATTTT. The chain employs TRBV9 and TRBJ1-3; the match to TRBD1 covers 7 bases. Germline V gene lookup returns CDR1 SGDLS and CDR2 YYNGEE. This CDR3 region has 14 residues. The junction had 2 bases not matched to a gene; V was cut back by 3 bases and J by 2 bases.

J is TRBJ2-3 and V is TRBV18; the D is unclear. The CDR3 spans 14 residues. V was clipped by 2 bases and J by 5 bases, with 11 bases between them. Germline V gene lookup returns CDR1 KGHSH and CDR2 LQKENI. CDR3 coding DNA: TGTGCCAGCTCACCAGGGCCCGTAGGAGATACGCAGTATTTT. It translates to CASSPGPVGDTQYF.

CDR3 coding DNA: TGTGCCAGCAGCTTCCAGGGAACGAATTCACCCCTCCACTTT. Protein: CASSFQGTNSPLHF. The chain employs TRBV11-2 and TRBJ1-6; D possibly corresponds to TRBD1 (5 bases). The V end lost 3 bases, the J end lost 7 bases, and 10 bases lay between the germline ends. The CDR3 length is 14 residues. Germline assignment: CDR1 SGHAT and CDR2 FQNNGV.

Comment on this clone: Different DNA sequences within this sample yield the same CDR3. This chain uses TRBV3-1 (or the pseudogene TRBV3-2) with TRBJ1-5; TRBD1 is a possible D gene (5 bases). This CDR3 comprises 14 residues. V was cut by 2 bases and J by 3 bases, with 8 bases left in between. Per germline, CDR1 LGHDT and CDR2 YNNKEL (reference sequence). This CDR3 is CASSQTGTNQPQHF. The CDR3 DNA reads TGTGCCAGCAGCCAAACAGGTACCAATCAGCCCCAGCATTTT.

A remark on this clone: Other DNA sequences in this sample translate to the same CDR3. The J gene is TRBJ1-2, the V gene TRBV19; D is unresolved. The V gene's germline CDR1 is LNHDA and CDR2 SQIVND (reference sequence). The CDR3 consists of 15 residues. V lost 5 bases and J lost 2, with 15 bases in between. CDR3 in amino acids: CASSAPWASNYGYTF. The CDR3 DNA sequence: TGTGCCAGTAGTGCCCCATGGGCCAGCAACTATGGCTACACCTTC.

The V and J genes are TRBV30 and TRBJ2-2, with 13 bases lining up with TRBD2. V was pared by 3 bases and J by 1 base, with 2 bases of the junction left unmatched. CDR1 and CDR2 (germline): GTSNPN, SVGIG (reference sequence). This CDR3 contains 16 residues. The CDR3 sequence: CAWRGLAGRNTGELFF. The CDR3 DNA is TGTGCCTGGAGGGGACTAGCGGGGAGGAACACCGGGGAGCTGTTTTTT.

The chain is built from TRBV9 and TRBJ1-3; no firm D call. The ends were cut back, 4 bases at V and 0 bases at J, with 8 bases in the middle. The CDR3 extends over 14 amino acids. Per the germline V gene, CDR1 is SGDLS and CDR2 is YYNGEE. The CDR3 loop reads CASSLASSGNTIYF. The CDR3 DNA follows: TGTGCCAGCAGCTTAGCGAGCTCTGGAAACACCATATATTTT.

The chain uses TRBV11-2 and TRBJ2-7; D gene ambiguous. This CDR3 contains 14 residues. V was cut by 0 bases and J by 6 bases, with 12 bases left in between. Germline assignment: CDR1 SGHAT and CDR2 FQNNGV. CDR3 region: CASSLDLSSREQYV. In DNA, the CDR3 is TGTGCCAGCAGCTTAGATCTCTCGAGTCGCGAGCAGTACGTC.

V and J are TRBV3-1 (or the pseudogene TRBV3-2) and TRBJ2-1; 10 nucleotides line up with TRBD1. The CDR3 is made up of 15 amino acids. With V trimmed by 3 bases and J by 12 bases, 11 bases remained unmatched. In germline, CDR1 is LGHDT, CDR2 YNNKEL (reference sequence). CDR3: CASSHPGDRGKGQFF. DNA for the CDR3: TGTGCCAGCAGCCATCCGGGGGACAGGGGTAAAGGGCAGTTCTTC.